These T cell receptor beta chains were read from a single sample in a study of human T cells and chemical hapten exposure. TCRdb called the RACE reads again in MiXCR, with one record for every CDR3 protein. This table holds some 82,000 distinct CDR3 sequences, 6.6% found once. Sequenced here: whole blood, sampled in connection with sensitization to the hapten diphenylcyclopropenone (DPC). The receptor source for this set is a woman in her twenties or thirties with alopecia areata. Some clones in this sample may be carry-over from other donors' samples. The CDR3 runs from the conserved cysteine through the conserved F or W.

v_gene	j_gene	CDR3aa
TRBV6-6	TRBJ1-5	CASSPGQGGDQPQHF
TRBV27	TRBJ2-7	CASGQGYEQYF
TRBV20-1	TRBJ1-2	CSASVQSGTDTNYGYTF
TRBV7-9	TRBJ1-1	CASSLYGNTEAFF
TRBV11-2	TRBJ1-4	CASSRRETGEDEKLFF
TRBV27	TRBJ2-5	CASSPRQGVETQYF
TRBV29-1	TRBJ1-1	CSADDRGGTEAFF
TRBV6-2/TRBV6-3	TRBJ1-5	CASSYHQDSNQPQHF
TRBV5-1	TRBJ2-7	CASSPTGTAYYEQYF
TRBV12-5	TRBJ2-6	CASAPTGGELSGANVLTF
TRBV9	TRBJ1-3	CASSSGTGVGAGNTIYF
TRBV20-1	TRBJ2-3	CSATGLAGGTDTQYF
TRBV29-1	TRBJ2-7	CSVEDLPVGDRPYEQYF
TRBV29-1	TRBJ1-5	CSVLAVNSNQPQHF
TRBV24-1	TRBJ1-1	CATSDFEGAYTEAFF
TRBV20-1	TRBJ1-1	CSARDYGTGLNTEAFF
TRBV9	TRBJ2-4	CASSVGQRGNIQYF
TRBV7-9	TRBJ2-7	CAGQGGAYEQYF
TRBV14	TRBJ1-2	CASSLGGGAGYTF
TRBV29-1	TRBJ1-1	CSVSNTEAFF
TRBV6-5	TRBJ2-6	CASSTTSPGANVLTF
TRBV20-1	TRBJ2-3	CSAKKGGTDTQYF
TRBV28	TRBJ1-5	CASTNTDGGFNQPQHF
TRBV4-2	TRBJ1-6	CVSSQAAGASSPLHF
TRBV20-1	TRBJ1-5	CSAASQGNQPQHF
TRBV27	TRBJ2-3	CASSPGQEPRDTQYF
TRBV20-1	TRBJ1-4	CSASNPLGQGIATNEKLFF
TRBV12-3/TRBV12-4	TRBJ1-4	CASSPGDSPNEKLFF